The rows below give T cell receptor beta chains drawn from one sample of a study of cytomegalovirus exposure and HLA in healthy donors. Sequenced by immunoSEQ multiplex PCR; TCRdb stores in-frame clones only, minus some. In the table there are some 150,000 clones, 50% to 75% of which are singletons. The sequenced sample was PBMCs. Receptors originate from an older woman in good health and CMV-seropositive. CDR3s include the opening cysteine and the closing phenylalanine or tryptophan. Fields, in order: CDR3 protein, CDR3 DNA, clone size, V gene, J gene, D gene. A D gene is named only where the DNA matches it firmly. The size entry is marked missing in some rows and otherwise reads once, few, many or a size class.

cdr3_aa: CASRRTGARTEAFF; cdr3_nt: TGTGCCAGCAGACGGACAGGAGCCCGAACTGAAGCTTTCTTT; clone_size: NA; v_call: TRBV28; j_call: TRBJ1-1; d_call: TRBD1
cdr3_aa: CASSLIPQGNTEAFF; cdr3_nt: TGTGCCAGCAGCTTAATTCCCCAGGGGAACACTGAAGCTTTCTTT; clone_size: NA; v_call: TRBV7-3; j_call: TRBJ1-1; d_call: NA
cdr3_aa: CASRNPTGNTEAFF; cdr3_nt: TGTGCCAGCAGGAACCCGACAGGCAACACTGAAGCTTTCTTT; clone_size: NA; v_call: TRBV5-4; j_call: TRBJ1-1; d_call: NA
cdr3_aa: CAISETGGRTDTQYF; cdr3_nt: TGTGCCATCAGTGAGACAGGGGGGCGCACAGATACGCAGTATTTT; clone_size: NA; v_call: TRBV10-3; j_call: TRBJ2-3; d_call: TRBD1
cdr3_aa: CASSEVQTGAGNTIYF; cdr3_nt: TGTGCCAGCAGTGAAGTCCAGACAGGCGCTGGAAACACCATATATTTT; clone_size: few; v_call: TRBV6-1; j_call: TRBJ1-3; d_call: NA
cdr3_aa: CARRDSYEQYF; cdr3_nt: TGTGCCCGCCGCGACTCCTACGAGCAGTACTTC; clone_size: NA; v_call: TRBV30; j_call: TRBJ2-7; d_call: NA
cdr3_aa: CASSLLTSGAGELFF; cdr3_nt: TGCGCCAGCAGCTTGCTTACTAGCGGGGCCGGGGAGCTGTTTTTT; clone_size: NA; v_call: TRBV5-1; j_call: TRBJ2-2; d_call: TRBD2
cdr3_aa: CASSRIASETQYF; cdr3_nt: TGCGCCAGCAGTAGAATAGCCTCCGAGACCCAGTACTTC; clone_size: NA; v_call: TRBV5-1; j_call: TRBJ2-5; d_call: NA
cdr3_aa: CASSTGGDGIEQFF; cdr3_nt: TGTGCCAGCAGTACAGGGGGCGACGGAATCGAGCAGTTCTTC; clone_size: NA; v_call: TRBV6-1; j_call: TRBJ2-1; d_call: TRBD1
cdr3_aa: CASSPKERLAGVGTDTQYF; cdr3_nt: TGTGCCAGCTCCCCAAAGGAAAGACTAGCGGGAGTCGGGACAGATACGCAGTATTTT; clone_size: NA; v_call: TRBV18; j_call: TRBJ2-3; d_call: TRBD2
cdr3_aa: CASSLSPDYGYTF; cdr3_nt: TGTGCCAGCAGTTTAAGCCCTGACTATGGCTACACCTTC; clone_size: NA; v_call: TRBV28; j_call: TRBJ1-2; d_call: NA
cdr3_aa: CASSLVGGFETQYF; cdr3_nt: TGTGCCAGCAGCTTAGTAGGGGGCTTTGAGACCCAGTACTTC; clone_size: NA; v_call: TRBV7-9; j_call: TRBJ2-5; d_call: TRBD1
cdr3_aa: CASLLRDTGELFF; cdr3_nt: TGTGCCAGTCTACTGCGAGACACCGGGGAGCTGTTTTTT; clone_size: NA; v_call: TRBV19; j_call: TRBJ2-2; d_call: NA
cdr3_aa: CASSPSQGAGEKLFF; cdr3_nt: TGTGCCAGCAGCCCCTCGCAGGGGGCGGGTGAAAAACTGTTTTTT; clone_size: NA; v_call: TRBV4-2; j_call: TRBJ1-4; d_call: TRBD1
cdr3_aa: CASSLAADTDTQYF; cdr3_nt: TGTGCCAGCAGCCTAGCGGCCGACACAGATACGCAGTATTTT; clone_size: few; v_call: TRBV5-4; j_call: TRBJ2-3; d_call: TRBD2
cdr3_aa: CASSEGAGGPGEEKLFF; cdr3_nt: TGTGCCAGCAGTGAAGGAGCAGGGGGCCCAGGGGAGGAAAAACTGTTTTTT; clone_size: once; v_call: TRBV2; j_call: TRBJ1-4; d_call: TRBD1